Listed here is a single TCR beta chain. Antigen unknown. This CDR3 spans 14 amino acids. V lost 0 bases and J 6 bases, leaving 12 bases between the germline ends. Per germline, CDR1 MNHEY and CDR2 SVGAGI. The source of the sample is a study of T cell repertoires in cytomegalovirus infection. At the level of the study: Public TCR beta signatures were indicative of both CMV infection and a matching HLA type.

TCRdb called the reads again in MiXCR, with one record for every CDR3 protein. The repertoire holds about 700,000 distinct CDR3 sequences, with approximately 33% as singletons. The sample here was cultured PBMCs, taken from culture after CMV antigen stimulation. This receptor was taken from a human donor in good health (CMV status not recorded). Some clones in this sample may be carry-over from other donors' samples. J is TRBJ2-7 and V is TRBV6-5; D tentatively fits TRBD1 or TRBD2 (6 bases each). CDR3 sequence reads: CASSYSLRGGEQYF. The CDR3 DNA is TGTGCCAGCAGTTACTCACTCAGGGGAGGCGAGCAGTACTTC.